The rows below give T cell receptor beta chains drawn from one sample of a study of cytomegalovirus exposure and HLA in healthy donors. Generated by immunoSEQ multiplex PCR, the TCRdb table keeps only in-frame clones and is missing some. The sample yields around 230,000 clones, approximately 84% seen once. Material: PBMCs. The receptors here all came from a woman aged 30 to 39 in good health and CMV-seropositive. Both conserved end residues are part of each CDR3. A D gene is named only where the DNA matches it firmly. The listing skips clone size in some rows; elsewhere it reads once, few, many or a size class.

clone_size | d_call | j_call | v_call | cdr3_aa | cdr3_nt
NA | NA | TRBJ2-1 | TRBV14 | CASSQGPRERQFF | TGTGCCAGCAGCCAAGGTCCGCGGGAAAGGCAGTTCTTC
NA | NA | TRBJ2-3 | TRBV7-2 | CASILGVSSTDTQYF | TGTGCCAGCATCCTAGGGGTTTCTAGCACAGATACGCAGTATTTT
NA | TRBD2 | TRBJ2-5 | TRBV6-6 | CASRYGLAGEETQYF | TGTGCCAGCAGGTACGGACTAGCGGGAGAGGAGACCCAGTACTTC
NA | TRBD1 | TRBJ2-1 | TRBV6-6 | CASSGTGNEQFF | TGTGCCAGCAGTGGGACAGGCAATGAGCAGTTCTTC
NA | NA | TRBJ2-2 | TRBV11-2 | CASSPRAQASTGELFF | TGTGCCAGCAGCCCCAGGGCGCAGGCGAGCACCGGGGAGCTGTTTTTT
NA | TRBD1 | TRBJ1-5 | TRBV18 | CASSPEGTGGYQPQHF | TGTGCCAGCTCACCAGAGGGAACAGGGGGTTATCAGCCCCAGCATTTT
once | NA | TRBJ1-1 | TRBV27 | CASSLRQTNTEAFF | TGTGCCAGCAGTTTACGACAGACGAACACTGAAGCTTTCTTT
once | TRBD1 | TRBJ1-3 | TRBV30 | CAWSPRGGQGARNTIYF | TGTGCCTGGAGTCCCAGGGGGGGACAGGGGGCTAGAAACACCATATATTTT
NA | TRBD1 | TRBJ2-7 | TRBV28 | CASSSPGQGAYEQYF | TGTGCCAGCAGTTCACCGGGACAGGGAGCCTACGAGCAGTACTTC
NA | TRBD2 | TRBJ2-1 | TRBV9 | CASSAGLAFDEQFF | TGTGCCAGCAGCGCTGGACTAGCTTTCGATGAGCAGTTCTTC
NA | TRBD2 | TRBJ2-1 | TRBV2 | CASLRTSGSSYNEQFF | TGTGCCAGCCTAAGGACTAGCGGGAGCTCCTACAATGAGCAGTTCTTC
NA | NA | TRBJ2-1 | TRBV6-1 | CASSDRWQGAYNEQFF | TGTGCCAGCAGTGATCGTTGGCAGGGCGCCTACAATGAGCAGTTCTTC
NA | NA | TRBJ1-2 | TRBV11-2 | CASSQTPFYGYTF | TGTGCCAGCAGCCAGACACCTTTCTATGGCTACACCTTC
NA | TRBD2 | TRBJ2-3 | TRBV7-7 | CASSRGLAGAADTQYF | TGTGCCAGCAGCCGCGGGTTAGCGGGAGCGGCAGATACGCAGTATTTT
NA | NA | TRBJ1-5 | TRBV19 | CASTVQPYSNQPQHF | TGTGCCAGTACGGTACAGCCATATAGCAATCAGCCCCAGCATTTT
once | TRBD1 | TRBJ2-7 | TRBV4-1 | CASSQEDGPGGIYEQYF | TGCGCCAGCAGCCAAGAAGACGGGCCAGGGGGAATCTACGAGCAGTACTTC
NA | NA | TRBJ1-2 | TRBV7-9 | CASSPDSVNYGYTF | TGTGCCAGCAGCCCGGACAGCGTCAACTATGGCTACACCTTC
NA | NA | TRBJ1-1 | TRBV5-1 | CASSPETPGTEAFF | TGCGCCAGCAGCCCGGAGACCCCGGGGACTGAAGCTTTCTTT
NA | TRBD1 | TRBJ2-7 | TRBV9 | CASSVETGGYEQYF | TGTGCCAGCAGCGTAGAGACAGGGGGCTACGAGCAGTACTTC
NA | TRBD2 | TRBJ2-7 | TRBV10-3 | CANLDLGGYEQYF | TGTGCCAACTTGGACCTCGGGGGGTACGAGCAGTACTTC
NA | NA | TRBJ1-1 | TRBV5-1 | CASSLRALNTEAFF | TGCGCCAGCAGCTTGCGAGCCCTGAACACTGAAGCTTTCTTT
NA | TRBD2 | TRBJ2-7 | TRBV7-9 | CASSQTSGVSEQYF | TGTGCCAGCAGCCAAACTAGCGGAGTTAGTGAGCAGTACTTC
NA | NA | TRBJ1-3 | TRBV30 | CAWSVLDGIFGNTIYF | TGTGCCTGGAGTGTACTGGACGGGATTTTTGGAAACACCATATATTTT
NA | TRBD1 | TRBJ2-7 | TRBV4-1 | CASSQGQTVAYEQYF | TGCGCCAGCAGCCAGGGACAGACAGTTGCCTACGAGCAGTACTTC
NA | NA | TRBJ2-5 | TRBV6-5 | CASSNTRETQYF | TGTGCCAGCAGTAACACCAGGGAGACCCAGTACTTC
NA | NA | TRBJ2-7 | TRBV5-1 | CASTPSSNRDYEQYF | TGCGCCAGCACTCCCTCGTCAAATCGGGACTACGAGCAGTACTTC
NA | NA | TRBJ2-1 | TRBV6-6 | CASSYVVGASYNEQFF | TGTGCCAGCAGTTACGTGGTGGGGGCCTCCTACAATGAGCAGTTCTTC
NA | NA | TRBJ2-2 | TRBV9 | CASSVSSSWTGELFF | TGTGCCAGCAGCGTATCGAGCTCCTGGACCGGGGAGCTGTTTTTT
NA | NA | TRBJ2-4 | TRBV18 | CASSPRGSEGNIQYF | TGTGCCAGCTCACCTCGAGGATCCGAGGGAAACATTCAGTACTTC
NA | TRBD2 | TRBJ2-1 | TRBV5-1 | CASSLGLAGDNEQFF | TGCGCCAGCAGCTTGGGACTAGCGGGAGACAATGAGCAGTTCTTC